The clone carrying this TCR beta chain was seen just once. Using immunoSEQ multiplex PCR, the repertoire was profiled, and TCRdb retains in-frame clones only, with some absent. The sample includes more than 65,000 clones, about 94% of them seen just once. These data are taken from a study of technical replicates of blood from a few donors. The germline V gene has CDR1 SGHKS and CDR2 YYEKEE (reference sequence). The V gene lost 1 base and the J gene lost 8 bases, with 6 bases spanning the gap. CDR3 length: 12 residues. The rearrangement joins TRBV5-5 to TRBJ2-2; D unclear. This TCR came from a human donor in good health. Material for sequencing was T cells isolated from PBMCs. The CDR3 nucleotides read TGTGCCAGCAGCTTGTGGGCAGGGGAGCTGTTTTTT. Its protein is CASSLWAGELFF.